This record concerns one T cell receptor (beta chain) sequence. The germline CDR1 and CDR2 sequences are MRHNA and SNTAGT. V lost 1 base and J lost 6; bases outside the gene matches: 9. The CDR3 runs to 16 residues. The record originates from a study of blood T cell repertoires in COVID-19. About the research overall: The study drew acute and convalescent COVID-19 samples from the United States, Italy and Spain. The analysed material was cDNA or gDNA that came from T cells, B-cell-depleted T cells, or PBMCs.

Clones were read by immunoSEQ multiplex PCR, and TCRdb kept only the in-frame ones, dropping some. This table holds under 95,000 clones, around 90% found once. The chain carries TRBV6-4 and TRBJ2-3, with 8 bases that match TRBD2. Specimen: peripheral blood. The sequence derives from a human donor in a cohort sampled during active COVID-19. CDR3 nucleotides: TGTGCCAGCAGTGACTTAAGCGGGAGTGGGGCCGATACGCAGTATTTT. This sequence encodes CASSDLSGSGADTQYF.